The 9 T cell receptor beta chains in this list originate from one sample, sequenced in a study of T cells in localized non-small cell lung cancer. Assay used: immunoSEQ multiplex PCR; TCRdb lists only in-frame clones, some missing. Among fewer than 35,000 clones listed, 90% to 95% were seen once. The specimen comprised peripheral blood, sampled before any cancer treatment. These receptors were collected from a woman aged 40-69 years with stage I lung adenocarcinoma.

CDR3 DNA sequence: TGTGCCAGCAATCCGGGACAAAGAAACACTGAAGCTTTCTTT. This translates into CASNPGQRNTEAFF. V and J are TRBV7-2 and TRBJ1-1; possibly TRBD1 for D (6 bases). Per the germline V gene, CDR1 is SGHTA and CDR2 is FQGNSA. With 7 bases removed from V and 2 bases from J, the gap between germline ends came to 14 bases. The CDR3 has 14 amino acids.

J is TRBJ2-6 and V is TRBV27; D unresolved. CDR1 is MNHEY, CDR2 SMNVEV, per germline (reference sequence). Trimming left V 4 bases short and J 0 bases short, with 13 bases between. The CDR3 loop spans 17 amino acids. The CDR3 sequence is CASSYLGPYSGANVLTF. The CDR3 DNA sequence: TGTGCCAGCAGTTATCTGGGTCCATACTCTGGGGCCAACGTCCTGACTTTC.

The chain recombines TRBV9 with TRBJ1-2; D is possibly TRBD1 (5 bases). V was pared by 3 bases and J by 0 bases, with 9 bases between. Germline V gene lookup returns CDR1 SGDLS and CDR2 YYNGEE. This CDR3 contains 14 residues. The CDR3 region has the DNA TGTGCCAGCAGCGGACAGCCGGCTAACTATGGCTACACCTTC. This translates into CASSGQPANYGYTF.

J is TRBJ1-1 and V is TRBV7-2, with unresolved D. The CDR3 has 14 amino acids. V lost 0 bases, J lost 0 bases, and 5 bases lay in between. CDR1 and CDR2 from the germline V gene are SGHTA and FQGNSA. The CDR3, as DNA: TGTGCCAGCAGCTTAGCCGGGGTGAACACTGAAGCTTTCTTT. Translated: CASSLAGVNTEAFF. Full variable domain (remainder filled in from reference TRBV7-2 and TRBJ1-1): GAGVSQSPSNKVTEKGKDVELRCDPISGHTALYWYRQSLGQGLEFLIYFQGNSAPDKSGLPSDRFSAERTGGSVSTLTIQRTQQEDSAVYLCASSLAGVNTEAFFGQGTRLTVV.

In nucleotides, the CDR3 is TGTGCCAGCACCTTCGTCGGAGGCGGTGAAAAACTGTTTTTT. Its protein product is CASTFVGGGEKLFF. The J gene is TRBJ1-4, the V gene TRBV7-9; D uncertain. The CDR3 has 14 residues. Germline V gene lookup returns CDR1 SEHNR and CDR2 FQNEAQ (reference sequence). V was trimmed by 7 bases and J by 7 bases, leaving 16 bases between them.

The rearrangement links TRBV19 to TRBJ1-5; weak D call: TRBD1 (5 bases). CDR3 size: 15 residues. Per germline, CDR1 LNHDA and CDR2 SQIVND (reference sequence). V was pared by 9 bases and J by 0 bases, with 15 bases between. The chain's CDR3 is CASTFTGNSNQPQHF. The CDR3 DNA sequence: TGTGCCAGCACATTCACAGGTAATAGCAATCAGCCCCAGCATTTT.

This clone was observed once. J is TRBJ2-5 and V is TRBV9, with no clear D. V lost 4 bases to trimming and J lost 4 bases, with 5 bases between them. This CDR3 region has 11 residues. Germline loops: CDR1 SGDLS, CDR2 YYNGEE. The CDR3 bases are TGTGCCAGCAGCTCCCGAGAGACCCAGTACTTC. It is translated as CASSSRETQYF.

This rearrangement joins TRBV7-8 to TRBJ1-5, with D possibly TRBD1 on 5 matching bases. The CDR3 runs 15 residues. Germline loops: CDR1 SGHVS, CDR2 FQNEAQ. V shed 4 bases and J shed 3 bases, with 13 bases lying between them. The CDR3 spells CASSSRVSPNQPQHF. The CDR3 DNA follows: TGTGCCAGCAGCTCCAGGGTTTCCCCCAATCAGCCCCAGCATTTT.

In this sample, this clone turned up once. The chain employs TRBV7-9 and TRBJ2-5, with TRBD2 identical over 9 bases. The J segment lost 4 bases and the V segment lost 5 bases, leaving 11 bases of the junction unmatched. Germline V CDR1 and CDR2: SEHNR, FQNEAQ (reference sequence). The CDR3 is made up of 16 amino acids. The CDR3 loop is CASSPRGGGAGETQYF. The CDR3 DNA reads TGTGCCAGCAGCCCGCGTGGCGGGGGGGCCGGAGAGACCCAGTACTTC.